This entry describes one TCR beta chain. Methods used by the authors: Amplification of reference gene primers was used by the study to estimate nucleated cell counts. Clones were sequenced by immunoSEQ multiplex PCR, and TCRdb holds only the in-frame ones, with some missing. V and J calls and clone size are copied from that table; D and trimming were computed from the DNA. The sample has around 280,000 clones; approximately 83% are singletons. This entry belongs to a study of blood T cell repertoires in COVID-19. V was cut by 5 bases and J by 0 bases, with 14 bases left in between. In germline, CDR1 is MDHEN, CDR2 SYDVKM. CDR3 size: 16 residues.

The chain uses TRBV28 and TRBJ2-1, with D possibly matching TRBD2 (5 bases). This TCR was recovered from a woman aged 25 to 39 who had recovered from COVID-19. Sequencing was performed on peripheral blood. CDR3 bases: TGTGCCAGCAGTGCCCCTCCGGGGAGCTCCTACAATGAGCAGTTCTTC. It encodes CASSAPPGSSYNEQFF.